This T cell receptor beta chain was sequenced in a study of OX40 agonist ivuxolimab in advanced cancers. Germline CDR1 SGHAT, CDR2 FQNNGV. J lost 6 bases, V lost 0 bases, and 4 bases had no gene match. The CDR3 spans 16 residues. Only one count was recorded for this clone. Method: immunoSEQ multiplex PCR; TCRdb's copy keeps in-frame clones and lacks some. The sample includes just under 60,000 clones, about 89% of them seen just once. The source material was CD4+ or CD8+ T cells sorted from blood, sampled in a trial of the OX40 agonist ivuxolimab. The sequence was collected from an adult with an advanced solid tumor such as melanoma, head and neck, liver or kidney cancer. The chain links TRBV11-2 to TRBJ2-1; 11 bases fit TRBD2. The CDR3 bases are TGTGCCAGCAGCTTAGATGGTAGCGGGAGGGGCAATGAGCAGTTCTTC. Protein: CASSLDGSGRGNEQFF.